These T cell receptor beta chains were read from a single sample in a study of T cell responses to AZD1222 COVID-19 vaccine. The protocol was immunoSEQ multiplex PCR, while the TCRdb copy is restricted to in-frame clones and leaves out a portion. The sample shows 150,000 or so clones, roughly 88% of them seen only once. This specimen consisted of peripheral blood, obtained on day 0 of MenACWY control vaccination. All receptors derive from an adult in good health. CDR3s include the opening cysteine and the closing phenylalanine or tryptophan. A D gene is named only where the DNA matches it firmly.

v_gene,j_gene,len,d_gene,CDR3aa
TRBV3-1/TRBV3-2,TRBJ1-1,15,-,CASSQDVRGGTEAFF
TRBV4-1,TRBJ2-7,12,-,CASSHVRGEQYF
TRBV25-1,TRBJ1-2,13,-,CASSSDSYYGYTF
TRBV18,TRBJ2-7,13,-,CASSPPASYEQYF
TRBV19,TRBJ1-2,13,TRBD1,CASSTRTGGGYTF
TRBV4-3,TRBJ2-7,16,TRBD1,CASSQSSGTGPYEQYF
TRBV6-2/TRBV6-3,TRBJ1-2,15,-,CASSSGQRANYGYTF
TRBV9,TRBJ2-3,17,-,CASSVRVAGDFADTQYF
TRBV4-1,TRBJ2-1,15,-,CASSQVSQGWNEQFF
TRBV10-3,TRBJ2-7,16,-,CAISDWTGTETYEQYF
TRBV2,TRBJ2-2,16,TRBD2,CASSPRTSGGTGELFF
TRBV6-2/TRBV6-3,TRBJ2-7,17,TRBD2,CASSSPVGGTARDEQYF
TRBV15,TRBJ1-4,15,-,CATSSNRAPNEKLFF
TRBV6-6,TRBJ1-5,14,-,CASTNNREGQPQHF
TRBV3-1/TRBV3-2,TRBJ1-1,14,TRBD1,CASSLRQGNTEAFF
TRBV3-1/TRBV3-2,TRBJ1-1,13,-,CASSQEPGEGAFF
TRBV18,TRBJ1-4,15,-,CASSPNRGYNEKLFF
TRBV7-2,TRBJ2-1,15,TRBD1,CASSSQGVPYNEQFF
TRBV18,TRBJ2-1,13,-,CASSPQGTNEQFF
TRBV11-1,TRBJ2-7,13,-,CASSLRDSYEQYF
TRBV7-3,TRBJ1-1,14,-,CASSLQDASTEAFF
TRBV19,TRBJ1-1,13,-,CASSPLWDTEAFF
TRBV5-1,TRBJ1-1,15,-,CASSLASGLNTEAFF
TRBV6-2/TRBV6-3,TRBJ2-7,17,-,CASSYPPQGLPTYEQYF
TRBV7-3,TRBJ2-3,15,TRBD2,CASSSRTSATDTQYF